A selection of T cell receptor beta chains follows, all from one sample in a study of cytomegalovirus exposure and HLA in healthy donors. Clones were read by immunoSEQ multiplex PCR, and TCRdb kept only the in-frame ones, dropping some. The sample holds roughly 43,000 clones, roughly 90% seen once. The specimen was PBMCs. Every receptor here comes from a man younger than 35 in good health and CMV-seronegative. Both conserved end residues are part of each CDR3. The D gene is left open where the match is weak. The size of a clone is reported for some rows only, either as once, few or many, or as a class for expanded clones.

CASSSYPRGGTGELFF	TGTGCCAGCAGCTCGTACCCCAGAGGAGGTACCGGGGAGCTGTTTTTT	TRBJ2-2	-	-	TRBV7-9
CASSFGLDNEQFF	TGTGCCAGTAGTTTCGGACTAGACAATGAGCAGTTCTTC	TRBJ2-1	-	TRBD2	TRBV19
CASSLDGDPGGYGYTF	TGTGCCAGCAGCCTAGACGGCGACCCCGGGGGCTATGGCTACACCTTC	TRBJ1-2	-	-	TRBV7-9
CASSGQHSGNTIYF	TGTGCCAGTTCAGGACAACACTCTGGAAACACCATATATTTT	TRBJ1-3	-	-	TRBV19
CASSPGTSGGADEQYF	TGTGCCAGCTCACCAGGGACTAGCGGGGGGGCCGACGAGCAGTACTTC	TRBJ2-7	-	TRBD2	TRBV18
CASSMMSPTNEKLFF	TGCGCCAGCAGCATGATGAGCCCAACTAATGAAAAACTGTTTTTT	TRBJ1-4	-	-	TRBV5-1
CASSSLQGNQPQHF	TGTGCCAGCAGTTCGTTACAGGGGAATCAGCCCCAGCATTTT	TRBJ1-5	-	TRBD1	TRBV6-6
CASSLVAGRLEETQYF	TGTGCCAGCAGCTTAGTAGCAGGGCGCCTTGAAGAGACCCAGTACTTC	TRBJ2-5	-	-	TRBV7-2
CASSCPTEGGAFF	TGTGCCAGCAGTTGCCCGACGGAAGGCGGAGCTTTCTTT	TRBJ1-1	-	-	TRBV6-5
CASTTTGVDGYTF	TGTGCCAGCACGACCACAGGGGTAGATGGCTACACCTTC	TRBJ1-2	-	TRBD1	TRBV6-6
CASNERAVSYGYTF	TGTGCCAGCAATGAACGAGCGGTCAGCTATGGCTACACCTTC	TRBJ1-2	-	-	TRBV19
CSVGPNTEAFF	TGCAGCGTGGGGCCGAACACTGAAGCTTTCTTT	TRBJ1-1	-	-	TRBV29-1
CASIPEDVDYGYTF	TGTGCCAGCATTCCGGAGGACGTCGACTATGGCTACACCTTC	TRBJ1-2	-	-	TRBV5-5
CASSQYSGTGEQYF	TGTGCCAGCAGCCAATATTCCGGGACAGGGGAGCAGTACTTC	TRBJ2-7	-	TRBD1	TRBV4-2
CASRRQPNYGYTF	TGTGCCAGCAGGAGACAGCCTAACTATGGCTACACCTTC	TRBJ1-2	-	-	TRBV2
CASSYPGTNYNEQFF	TGTGCCAGCAGTTACCCCGGGACTAACTACAATGAGCAGTTCTTC	TRBJ2-1	-	TRBD2	TRBV6-6
CASSLGSWDKLFYGYTF	TGTGCCAGCAGCTTAGGGTCCTGGGACAAGCTCTTCTATGGCTACACCTTC	TRBJ1-2	once	-	TRBV7-2
CASSPPPETGRTEAFF	TGTGCCAGCAGCCCACCCCCCGAGACAGGGAGGACTGAAGCTTTCTTT	TRBJ1-1	-	TRBD1	TRBV7-9
CASRETGGGYGYTF	TGTGCCAGCAGGGAGACAGGGGGGGGCTATGGCTACACCTTC	TRBJ1-2	-	TRBD1	TRBV6-1
CASSQQGAGELFF	TGTGCCAGCAGCCAACAGGGTGCCGGGGAGCTGTTTTTT	TRBJ2-2	-	-	TRBV7-9
CASSLISVGQGHGYTF	TGTGCCAGCAGTTTAATCTCTGTGGGACAGGGGCATGGCTACACCTTC	TRBJ1-2	-	TRBD1	TRBV28
CATRGTGGVHEKLFF	TGTGCCACCAGGGGGACAGGGGGGGTGCATGAAAAACTGTTTTTT	TRBJ1-4	-	TRBD1	TRBV15
CASIGPTSNSYNEQFF	TGTGCCAGCATCGGACCAACTAGCAATTCCTACAATGAGCAGTTCTTC	TRBJ2-1	-	-	TRBV2
CARSGWGGDPNQPQHF	TGTGCCCGCAGTGGGTGGGGGGGGGATCCCAATCAGCCCCAGCATTTT	TRBJ1-5	-	-	TRBV25-1
CASRLRDPGQGNTEAFF	TGTGCAAGTCGCTTACGGGACCCGGGACAGGGGAACACTGAAGCTTTCTTT	TRBJ1-1	-	-	TRBV12-2
CATRRDRGGHNEQFF	TGTGCCACCAGAAGGGACAGGGGGGGACACAATGAGCAGTTCTTC	TRBJ2-1	-	TRBD1	TRBV15
CASSLDTGDRSNYGYTF	TGTGCCAGCAGCTTAGATACTGGAGACAGGAGTAACTATGGCTACACCTTC	TRBJ1-2	-	-	TRBV7-9
CASSTRQTLRDTQYF	TGTGCCAGTAGTACCCGACAGACGCTTCGGGATACGCAGTATTTT	TRBJ2-3	-	-	TRBV19
CASTRVAGGASTDTQYF	TGTGCCAGCACAAGGGTCGCGGGGGGCGCCAGCACAGATACGCAGTATTTT	TRBJ2-3	-	TRBD2	TRBV5-4
CASSEDRGSYNEQFF	TGTGCCAGCAGCGAGGACAGGGGGTCCTACAATGAGCAGTTCTTC	TRBJ2-1	-	TRBD1	TRBV9
CASSLSQGGGYTF	TGTGCCAGCAGCTTAAGTCAGGGGGGTGGCTACACCTTC	TRBJ1-2	-	TRBD1	TRBV7-6
CASSPVQGAQNEQFF	TGTGCCAGCAGTCCAGTTCAGGGGGCGCAAAATGAGCAGTTCTTC	TRBJ2-1	-	TRBD1	TRBV27